These 19 T cell receptor beta chains were all obtained from the same sample, sequenced in a study of blood T cell repertoires in COVID-19. Clones were read by immunoSEQ multiplex PCR, and TCRdb kept only the in-frame ones, dropping some. The sample comprises 350,000 to 450,000 clones, 80% to 90% of which are singletons, and more than 0.95% rests with the top ten. Sample: PBMCs or T cells enriched from blood (not recorded which). The receptors here all came from a man aged 25-45 years who had recovered from COVID-19.

This chain joins TRBV28 and TRBJ1-4, with TRBD1 matching over 9 bases. V lost 3 bases, J lost 4 bases, and 3 bases stayed unmatched. Per germline, CDR1 MDHEN and CDR2 SYDVKM. The CDR3 has 15 amino acids. CDR3 loop: CASSFRDRVNEKLFF. DNA for the CDR3: TGTGCCAGCAGTTTTAGGGACAGGGTTAATGAAAAACTGTTTTTT.

The V and J genes are TRBV7-8 and TRBJ2-1, with D possibly being TRBD1 (5 bases). Between the trimmed V and J ends, which lost 7 bases and 5 bases, there was a span of 15 bases. This CDR3 is 14 amino acids long. Germline-derived CDR1 and CDR2 are SGHVS and FQNEAQ. CDR3 protein: CASTRGAANNEQFF. DNA of the CDR3: TGTGCCAGCACCCGTGGGGCTGCAAACAATGAGCAGTTCTTC.

In its sample, this clone was seen a few times. In nucleotides, the CDR3 is TGCGCCAGCAGGGGGGACACCAACACTGAAGCTTTCTTT. Protein product: CASRGDTNTEAFF. The chain links TRBV10-2 to TRBJ1-1, with D tentatively TRBD1 (6 bases). V lost 6 bases and J lost 2, with 10 bases in between. The CDR3 is made up of 13 amino acids. CDR1 WSHSY and CDR2 SAAADI come from the germline V gene.

The chain recombines TRBV27 with TRBJ1-2, with D possibly matching TRBD1 (6 bases). Germline assignment: CDR1 MNHEY and CDR2 SMNVEV (reference sequence). The CDR3 totals 14 residues. V dropped 5 bases and J dropped 8 bases, with 18 bases sitting between them. The CDR3 loop is CASSPRGGSFGYTF. CDR3 bases: TGTGCCAGCAGTCCGAGGGGGGGCAGTTTCGGCTACACCTTC.

The J gene is TRBJ1-5, the V gene TRBV28; weak D call: TRBD1 (5 bases). V lost 1 base and J lost 3, with 13 bases in between. CDR1 is MDHEN and CDR2 is SYDVKM in the germline V gene. The CDR3 is 16 residues long. The CDR3 region is CASSLFPGLNNQPQHF. In DNA form, the CDR3 reads TGTGCCAGCAGTTTATTCCCGGGACTCAACAATCAGCCCCAGCATTTT. The complete variable domain, with remaining parts taken from reference TRBV28 and TRBJ1-5, reads DVKVTQSSRYLVKRTGEKVFLECVQDMDHENMFWYRQDPGLGLRLIYFSYDVKMKEKGDIPEGYSVSREKKERFSLILESASTNQTSMYLCASSLFPGLNNQPQHFGDGTRLSIL.

The chain recombines TRBV11-3 with TRBJ2-1; D might be TRBD1 (6 bases). This CDR3 comprises 15 residues. Germline values: CDR1 SGHNT, CDR2 YENEEA. The ends were cut back, 1 base at V and 5 bases at J, with 12 bases in the middle. The CDR3 here is CASSLGGRDNNEQFF. DNA for the CDR3: TGTGCCAGCAGCTTAGGGGGCAGGGACAACAATGAGCAGTTCTTC.

This clone was detected only a few times. This chain uses TRBV6-6 with TRBJ1-2; 9 bases are a match to TRBD1. The germline V gene has CDR1 MNHNY and CDR2 SVGAGI (reference sequence). V was pared by 4 bases and J by 4 bases, with 7 bases of the junction left unmatched. This CDR3 comprises 15 residues. CDR3 nucleotide sequence: TGTGCCAGCAGTTCGACAGGGGGTAATAGCTATGGCTACACCTTC. Protein product: CASSSTGGNSYGYTF.

The rearrangement joins TRBV28 to TRBJ1-2, with D possibly TRBD1 on 5 matching bases. The CDR3 loop spans 12 amino acids. V lost 11 bases, J lost 9 bases, and 19 bases lay in between. Germline V lookup: CDR1 MDHEN, CDR2 SYDVKM. As DNA, the CDR3 is TGTGCCGGCCGGGGGACGGAGGCGCGCTACACCTTC. This translates into CAGRGTEARYTF.

The V gene is TRBV10-3, the J gene TRBJ2-1, with no clear D. The CDR3 consists of 12 residues. V was cut by 3 bases and J by 10 bases, with 10 bases left in between. The germline V gene has CDR1 ENHRY and CDR2 SYGVKD. The CDR3 DNA reads TGTGCCATCAGTGAACCCGCGGCAGAGCAGTTCTTC. Protein: CAISEPAAEQFF.

This chain connects TRBV20-1 to TRBJ2-7, with 7 bases fitting TRBD2. Germline values: CDR1 DFQATT, CDR2 SNEGSKA (reference sequence). J was trimmed by 4 bases and V by 3 bases; bases with no gene match: 9. This CDR3 spans 14 amino acids. The CDR3 DNA sequence: TGCAGTGCTAGTGGCGGGAGTCTACCATACGAGCAGTACTTC. Translation: CSASGGSLPYEQYF.

This CDR3 reads CATSDPGTSGNAGELFF. For the CDR3, the DNA is TGTGCCACCAGTGATCCAGGGACTAGCGGGAATGCCGGGGAGCTGTTTTTT. V gene TRBV24-1 combines with J gene TRBJ2-2; TRBD2 aligns across 13 bases. Germline trimming cut 3 bases from V and 6 bases from J; bases unmatched to any gene: 6. Germline CDR1 and CDR2: KGHDR and SFDVKD. The CDR3 spans 17 residues.

In its sample, this clone was seen a few times. V and J are TRBV5-1 and TRBJ2-7; 7 bases align to TRBD2. The CDR3 is 14 amino acids. Per the germline V gene, CDR1 is SGHRS and CDR2 is YFSETQ. J lost 2 bases, V lost 2 bases, and 4 bases had no gene match. The CDR3 loop is CASSFRRGAYEQYF. CDR3 coding DNA: TGCGCCAGCAGCTTCCGACGGGGGGCCTACGAGCAGTACTTC.

The V call is TRBV7-9, the J call TRBJ2-7; D gene uncertain. CDR1 is SEHNR, CDR2 FQNEAQ, per germline (reference sequence). CDR3 size: 14 residues. V was trimmed by 0 bases and J by 1 base, leaving 7 bases between them. CDR3: CASSLAVRSYEQYF. CDR3 sequence (DNA): TGTGCCAGCAGCTTAGCGGTCAGATCCTACGAGCAGTACTTC.

This chain connects TRBV5-4 to TRBJ2-5, with TRBD2 matching 9 bases. The CDR3 covers 13 residues. Germline loops: CDR1 SGHNT, CDR2 YYREEE (reference sequence). The V gene end was trimmed by 2 bases and the J gene end by 5 bases; junction bases not matched to a gene: 1. CDR3 loop: CASSFTSGETQYF. CDR3 bases: TGTGCCAGCAGCTTCACTAGCGGGGAGACCCAGTACTTC.

V and J are TRBV2 and TRBJ1-1, with TRBD1 identical over 7 bases. CDR1 and CDR2 (germline): SNHLY, FYNNEI. The CDR3 has 13 residues. Trimming took 7 bases from V and 1 from J; bases not matched to a gene: 3. The CDR3 loop is CASNNRGNTEAFF. The DNA for the CDR3 is TGTGCCAGCAACAACAGGGGGAACACTGAAGCTTTCTTT.

The chain joins TRBV3-1 (or the pseudogene TRBV3-2) to TRBJ2-7; D possibly corresponds to TRBD2 (5 bases). CDR1 is LGHDT and CDR2 is YNNKEL in the germline V gene (reference sequence). This CDR3 contains 13 residues. V lost 4 bases, J lost 3 bases, and 10 bases lay in between. CDR3 nucleotide sequence: TGTGCCAGCAGCCCGGCGGGCGTCTACGAGCAGTACTTC. Its translation: CASSPAGVYEQYF.

The rearrangement links TRBV27 to TRBJ1-2; 8 bases match TRBD1. The junction had 0 bases not matched to a gene; V was cut back by 4 bases and J by 2 bases. Germline lookup yields CDR1 MNHEY and CDR2 SMNVEV (reference sequence). The CDR3 contains 13 residues. In nucleotides, the CDR3 is TGTGCCAGCAGTTCAGGGGGCAACTATGGCTACACCTTC. Protein sequence: CASSSGGNYGYTF.

The table lists this clone with a few counts. The genes are TRBV2 and TRBJ1-5; 9 nucleotides line up with TRBD1. V lost 6 bases and J lost 8; bases outside the gene matches: 5. Germline V gene data show CDR1 as SNHLY and CDR2 as FYNNEI. CDR3 size: 13 residues. In nucleotides, the CDR3 is TGTGCCAGCAGGGGGACAGGGATTAAGCCCCAGCATTTT. Translation gives CASRGTGIKPQHF. Full variable domain (remainder filled in from reference TRBV2 and TRBJ1-5): EPEVTQTPSHQVTQMGQEVILRCVPISNHLYFYWYRQILGQKVEFLVSFYNNEISEKSEIFDDQFSVERPDGSNFTLKIRSTKLEDSAMYFCASRGTGIKPQHFGDGTRLSIL.

The V call is TRBV28, the J call TRBJ2-6, with D perhaps TRBD1 (5 bases). V was pared by 6 bases and J by 3 bases, with 12 bases between. The V gene's germline CDR1 is MDHEN and CDR2 SYDVKM. This CDR3 comprises 15 residues. CDR3 sequence: CASSSPRGGANVLTF. In DNA, the CDR3 is TGTGCCAGCAGCTCCCCAAGGGGTGGGGCCAACGTCCTGACTTTC.